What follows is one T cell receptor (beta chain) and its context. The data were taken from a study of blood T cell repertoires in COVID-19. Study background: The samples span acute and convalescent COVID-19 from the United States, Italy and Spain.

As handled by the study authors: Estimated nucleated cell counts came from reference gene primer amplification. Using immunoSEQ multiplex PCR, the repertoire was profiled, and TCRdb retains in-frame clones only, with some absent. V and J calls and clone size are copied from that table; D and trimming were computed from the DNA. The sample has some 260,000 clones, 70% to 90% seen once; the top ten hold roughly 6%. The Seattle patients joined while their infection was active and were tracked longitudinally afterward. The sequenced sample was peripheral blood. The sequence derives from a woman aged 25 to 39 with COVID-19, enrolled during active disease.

The CDR3 coding sequence is TGTGCCAGCAGTCCCGGACAGGGATTCTACGAGCAGTACGTC. Its protein product is CASSPGQGFYEQYV. The chain employs TRBV6-5 and TRBJ2-7; 8 positions agree with TRBD1. CDR3 size: 14 residues. V trimming: 5 bases; J trimming: 3 bases; junction bases outside the gene matches: 6. The V gene's germline CDR1 is MNHEY and CDR2 SVGAGI.